Listed below are T cell receptor beta chains from one sample, sequenced in a study of graft-versus-host responses after intestinal transplantation. These TCRs' antigens remain unknown. Measured with immunoSEQ multiplex PCR; TCRdb has only the in-frame clones, and not every one. The sample shows over 100,000 clones, about 93% of them seen only once. The sequenced sample was unstimulated CD4+ T cells sorted from spleen or lymph node cells, obtained before intestinal transplant. The source of these receptors is a human donor who received an intestinal transplant. CDR3s include the opening cysteine and the closing phenylalanine or tryptophan. The D gene is left open where the match is weak. Rows may omit the clone size; those that give it use once, few, many or a size class.

D gene: .
J gene: TRBJ2-2
clone size: .
V gene: TRBV18
CDR3 protein: CASSPPNRETGELFF
CDR3 DNA: TGTGCCAGCTCACCCCCCAATAGGGAAACCGGGGAGCTGTTTTTT

D gene: TRBD1
J gene: TRBJ2-2
clone size: .
V gene: TRBV5-1
CDR3 protein: CASSQDRGNTGELFF
CDR3 DNA: TGCGCCAGCAGCCAAGACAGGGGGAACACCGGGGAGCTGTTTTTT

D gene: .
J gene: TRBJ1-2
clone size: .
V gene: TRBV6-6
CDR3 protein: CASSYSGVANYGYTF
CDR3 DNA: TGTGCCAGCAGTTACTCCGGGGTAGCTAACTATGGCTACACCTTC

D gene: TRBD2
J gene: TRBJ2-3
clone size: .
V gene: TRBV5-1
CDR3 protein: CASSLEGSGLGNTQYF
CDR3 DNA: TGCGCCAGCAGCTTGGAGGGTAGCGGGTTGGGGAATACGCAGTATTTT

D gene: .
J gene: TRBJ2-7
clone size: .
V gene: TRBV2
CDR3 protein: CAVRGYEQYF
CDR3 DNA: TGTGCCGTACGGGGGTACGAGCAGTACTTC

D gene: .
J gene: TRBJ2-2
clone size: few
V gene: TRBV5-4
CDR3 protein: CASSLDQGVAGELFF
CDR3 DNA: TGTGCCAGCAGCTTGGATCAGGGTGTGGCCGGGGAGCTGTTTTTT

D gene: .
J gene: TRBJ1-5
clone size: .
V gene: TRBV19
CDR3 protein: CASRQVNSNQPQHF
CDR3 DNA: TGTGCCAGTCGCCAGGTGAATAGCAATCAGCCCCAGCATTTT

D gene: .
J gene: TRBJ1-1
clone size: .
V gene: TRBV5-1
CDR3 protein: CASSLIRQNTEAFF
CDR3 DNA: TGCGCCAGCAGCTTGATTCGCCAGAACACTGAAGCTTTCTTT

D gene: .
J gene: TRBJ2-1
clone size: .
V gene: TRBV27
CDR3 protein: CASTPLGTGPNNEQFF
CDR3 DNA: TGTGCCAGCACCCCCCTTGGCACAGGGCCCAACAATGAGCAGTTCTTC

D gene: .
J gene: TRBJ1-1
clone size: .
V gene: TRBV20-1
CDR3 protein: CSASVRTEAFF
CDR3 DNA: TGCAGTGCTAGTGTTCGGACTGAAGCTTTCTTT

D gene: .
J gene: TRBJ2-3
clone size: .
V gene: TRBV18
CDR3 protein: CASSPERTTQYF
CDR3 DNA: TGTGCCAGCTCACCTGAGCGGACTACGCAGTATTTT

D gene: .
J gene: TRBJ1-2
clone size: .
V gene: TRBV28
CDR3 protein: CASSPYRANYGYTF
CDR3 DNA: TGTGCCAGCAGCCCTTACAGGGCTAACTATGGCTACACCTTC

D gene: .
J gene: TRBJ2-7
clone size: once
V gene: TRBV5-1
CDR3 protein: CASSRGGGPYEQYF
CDR3 DNA: TGCGCCAGCAGCCGGGGAGGGGGGCCCTACGAGCAGTACTTC

D gene: .
J gene: TRBJ2-6
clone size: .
V gene: TRBV7-8
CDR3 protein: CASREGVGHIYSGANVLTF
CDR3 DNA: TGTGCCAGCAGGGAGGGTGTGGGACACATATACTCTGGGGCCAACGTCCTGACTTTC

D gene: TRBD2
J gene: TRBJ2-5
clone size: .
V gene: TRBV19
CDR3 protein: CASSMGLAGAGETQYF
CDR3 DNA: TGTGCCAGTAGTATGGGCCTAGCGGGAGCGGGAGAGACCCAGTACTTC

D gene: TRBD2
J gene: TRBJ2-3
clone size: .
V gene: TRBV27
CDR3 protein: CASGNRLAVTDTQYF
CDR3 DNA: TGTGCCAGCGGGAACAGACTAGCTGTCACAGATACGCAGTATTTT

D gene: TRBD1
J gene: TRBJ1-1
clone size: .
V gene: TRBV30
CDR3 protein: CAWREGQIRGTEAFF
CDR3 DNA: TGTGCCTGGAGAGAGGGACAGATTAGGGGCACTGAAGCTTTCTTT

D gene: .
J gene: TRBJ2-7
clone size: .
V gene: TRBV6-6
CDR3 protein: CASSSSSGSVYEQYF
CDR3 DNA: .

D gene: .
J gene: TRBJ2-3
clone size: .
V gene: TRBV11-3
CDR3 protein: CASSFSHSTDTQYF
CDR3 DNA: TGTGCCAGCAGCTTCAGTCATAGCACAGATACGCAGTATTTT

D gene: .
J gene: TRBJ2-7
clone size: .
V gene: TRBV6-1
CDR3 protein: CASTFNLYEQYF
CDR3 DNA: TGTGCCAGCACATTTAACTTGTACGAGCAGTACTTC

D gene: .
J gene: TRBJ2-6
clone size: .
V gene: TRBV7-2
CDR3 protein: CASSLANGIRANVLTF
CDR3 DNA: TGTGCCAGCAGCTTAGCGAACGGGATACGGGCCAACGTCCTGACTTTC

D gene: TRBD2
J gene: TRBJ2-7
clone size: .
V gene: TRBV28
CDR3 protein: CASSLFRREKYEQYF
CDR3 DNA: TGTGCCAGCAGTTTATTCCGGCGGGAGAAGTACGAGCAGTACTTC

D gene: TRBD1
J gene: TRBJ1-1
clone size: .
V gene: TRBV19
CDR3 protein: CASSAAGTATEAFF
CDR3 DNA: TGTGCCAGTAGTGCAGCCGGGACAGCCACTGAAGCTTTCTTT

D gene: .
J gene: TRBJ1-1
clone size: .
V gene: TRBV10-3
CDR3 protein: CAIQGTVNTEAFF
CDR3 DNA: TGTGCCATCCAGGGGACGGTGAACACTGAAGCTTTCTTT

D gene: .
J gene: TRBJ1-1
clone size: few
V gene: TRBV10-3
CDR3 protein: CAVWRGLYTEAFF
CDR3 DNA: TGTGCCGTGTGGAGGGGACTGTACACTGAAGCTTTCTTT

D gene: .
J gene: TRBJ1-1
clone size: .
V gene: TRBV6-1
CDR3 protein: CASSRVNEAFF
CDR3 DNA: TGTGCCAGCAGCCGCGTGAATGAAGCTTTCTTT

D gene: .
J gene: TRBJ2-7
clone size: .
V gene: TRBV7-6
CDR3 protein: CASSLGAQGRDEQYF
CDR3 DNA: TGTGCCAGCAGCTTAGGAGCACAGGGTAGGGACGAGCAGTACTTC

D gene: .
J gene: TRBJ2-2
clone size: .
V gene: TRBV7-8
CDR3 protein: CASSSITQSWGGRTGELFF
CDR3 DNA: TGTGCCAGCAGCTCCATAACACAATCGTGGGGGGGGCGGACCGGGGAGCTGTTTTTT

D gene: .
J gene: TRBJ1-5
clone size: once
V gene: TRBV7-8
CDR3 protein: CASSSTIKSNQPQHF
CDR3 DNA: TGTGCCAGCAGCTCAACAATAAAGAGCAATCAGCCCCAGCATTTT

D gene: .
J gene: TRBJ1-1
clone size: .
V gene: TRBV7-6
CDR3 protein: CASSAAGQTFEAFF
CDR3 DNA: TGTGCCAGCAGCGCCGCCGGACAGACCTTTGAAGCTTTCTTT

D gene: .
J gene: TRBJ1-5
clone size: few
V gene: TRBV11-2
CDR3 protein: CASSLDHNQPQHF
CDR3 DNA: TGTGCCAGCAGCTTAGATCATAATCAGCCCCAGCATTTT

D gene: TRBD2
J gene: TRBJ2-1
clone size: .
V gene: TRBV11-2
CDR3 protein: CASSLASGLGLADNEQFF
CDR3 DNA: TGTGCCAGCAGCTTAGCATCCGGGCTAGGACTAGCGGACAATGAGCAGTTCTTC

D gene: TRBD1
J gene: TRBJ1-4
clone size: .
V gene: TRBV27
CDR3 protein: CASSTGTGREKLFF
CDR3 DNA: TGTGCCAGCAGCACCGGGACAGGGCGGGAAAAACTGTTTTTT

D gene: .
J gene: TRBJ1-1
clone size: .
V gene: TRBV5-1
CDR3 protein: CASSFQENTEAFF
CDR3 DNA: TGCGCCAGCAGCTTTCAAGAGAACACTGAAGCTTTCTTT

D gene: TRBD1
J gene: TRBJ2-4
clone size: .
V gene: TRBV2
CDR3 protein: CASSESFGDRQLAKNIQYF
CDR3 DNA: TGTGCCAGCAGTGAAAGTTTTGGGGACAGGCAACTAGCCAAAAACATTCAGTACTTC

D gene: .
J gene: TRBJ2-7
clone size: .
V gene: TRBV7-9
CDR3 protein: CASSLGGFYEQYF
CDR3 DNA: TGTGCCAGCAGCTTAGGAGGCTTCTACGAGCAGTACTTC

D gene: .
J gene: TRBJ1-6
clone size: .
V gene: TRBV6-1
CDR3 protein: CASSEVTKGRSPLHF
CDR3 DNA: TGTGCCAGCAGTGAAGTGACAAAAGGGAGGTCACCCCTCCACTTT

D gene: .
J gene: TRBJ2-1
clone size: .
V gene: TRBV2
CDR3 protein: CASKWMKQNEQFF
CDR3 DNA: TGTGCCAGCAAGTGGATGAAACAGAATGAGCAGTTCTTC

D gene: .
J gene: TRBJ2-5
clone size: .
V gene: TRBV7-9
CDR3 protein: CASSLVETQYF
CDR3 DNA: TGTGCCAGCAGCTTAGTAGAGACCCAGTACTTC

D gene: TRBD2
J gene: TRBJ2-1
clone size: .
V gene: TRBV28
CDR3 protein: CASSSTSGASYNEQFF
CDR3 DNA: TGTGCCAGCAGTTCTACTAGCGGGGCGTCCTACAATGAGCAGTTCTTC

D gene: .
J gene: TRBJ1-4
clone size: .
V gene: TRBV14
CDR3 protein: CASSPRQQTNEKLFF
CDR3 DNA: TGTGCCAGCAGCCCACGACAACAAACTAATGAAAAACTGTTTTTT

D gene: .
J gene: TRBJ1-3
clone size: .
V gene: TRBV18
CDR3 protein: CASSTGWASSGNTIYF
CDR3 DNA: TGTGCCAGCTCAACAGGGTGGGCATCGAGTGGAAACACCATATATTTT

D gene: .
J gene: TRBJ2-1
clone size: .
V gene: TRBV27
CDR3 protein: CASSPPVVGLAYNEQFF
CDR3 DNA: TGTGCCAGCAGCCCCCCGGTGGTCGGGCTGGCCTACAATGAGCAGTTCTTC

D gene: TRBD2
J gene: TRBJ2-4
clone size: .
V gene: TRBV19
CDR3 protein: CASSTGGSYKNIQYF
CDR3 DNA: TGTGCCAGTAGCACCGGGGGGTCGTACAAAAACATTCAGTACTTC

D gene: TRBD2
J gene: TRBJ2-7
clone size: .
V gene: TRBV7-3
CDR3 protein: CASSAGGVGEQYF
CDR3 DNA: TGTGCCAGCTCAGCGGGAGGGGTGGGGGAGCAGTACTTC

D gene: TRBD2
J gene: TRBJ2-2
clone size: .
V gene: TRBV5-1
CDR3 protein: CASSLESGRVTGELFF
CDR3 DNA: TGCGCCAGCAGCTTGGAGAGCGGGAGGGTCACCGGGGAGCTGTTTTTT